The 29 T cell receptor beta chains below come from one sample, sequenced in a study of CXCR3-negative and CXCR3-positive naive CD8 T cells. The method, 5' RACE with UMI labels, was used to prepare the TRB cDNA libraries. No DNA is given; TCRdb re-called the 5' RACE reads and lists each CDR3 protein once. This specimen shows tens of thousands of distinct CDR3 sequences; the ten leading clones hold 0.53%. Study results and limitations: CXCR3-positive naive cells carried more hydrophobic TRB CDR3s than CXCR3-negative ones.

No antigen has been assigned to these receptors. The source material was naive CXCR3+ CD8+ T cells from blood. Specified subset: CD45RO-CCR7+CD27+CD95- naive CD8+ T cells expressing CXCR3 (TNR3+). These receptors all stem from a human donor in good health. Some clones in this sample may be carry-over from other donors' samples.

The CDR3 spells CAWSVLGVSLSETQYF. The rearrangement uses TRBV30 and TRBJ2-5. The CDR3 consists of 16 residues. The V gene's germline CDR1 is GTSNPN and CDR2 SVGIG (reference sequence).

The chain uses TRBV7-3 and TRBJ2-1; TCRdb reports TRBD2, a call that lacks DNA to check it against. This CDR3 has 15 amino acids. Germline CDR1 SGHTA, CDR2 FQGTGA. CDR3 region: CASSLSGTSFSEQFF.

This chain uses TRBV6-5 with TRBJ2-3; TCRdb lists TRBD2, though no DNA is available to test this call. CDR1 and CDR2 from the germline V gene are MNHEY and SVGAGI. The CDR3 is 16 amino acids. The chain's CDR3 is CASRVVAGGPADTQYF.

The gene calls are TRBV6-4 and TRBJ2-6. The CDR3 runs 13 residues. Germline V lookup: CDR1 MRHNA, CDR2 SNTAGT. The CDR3 loop is CASLRWGANVLTF.

The genes are TRBV6-2 or TRBV6-3 and TRBJ2-2; TCRdb lists TRBD1, though no DNA is available to test this call. Germline CDR1 is MNHEY and CDR2 is SVGEGT. The CDR3 covers 14 residues. The CDR3 loop reads CASSSRTGHGELFF.

The rearrangement links TRBV29-1 to TRBJ2-7; checking the TCRdb D call of TRBD2 is not possible without DNA. The germline V gene has CDR1 SQVTM and CDR2 ANQGSEA. This CDR3 contains 16 residues. Here the CDR3 reads CSVQSTGTSGSYEQYF.

This chain joins TRBV7-9 and TRBJ2-3; the D gene TCRdb calls, TRBD2, cannot be checked with no DNA. The CDR3 is 15 residues long. From germline, CDR1 is SEHNR and CDR2 FQNEAQ (reference sequence). The CDR3: CASSLGGASTDTQYF. Combining the CDR3 with reference TRBV7-9 and TRBJ2-3 gives the whole variable domain DTGVSQNPRHKITKRGQNVTFRCDPISEHNRLYWYRQTLGQGPEFLTYFQNEAQLEKSRLLSDRFSAERPKGSFSTLEIQRTEQGDSAMYLCASSLGGASTDTQYFGPGTRLTVL.

The J gene is TRBJ2-5, the V gene TRBV28. CDR1 and CDR2 (germline): MDHEN, SYDVKM. This CDR3 has 14 amino acids. The CDR3 sequence is CASSDHRYQETQYF.

This chain links TRBV9 with TRBJ2-1; TCRdb's D call of TRBD2 is untestable without DNA. The germline CDR1 and CDR2 sequences are SGDLS and YYNGEE. CDR3 length: 16 residues. CDR3 residues: CASSVGSGGSYNEQFF. The full variable domain, with the rest looked up from reference TRBV9 and TRBJ2-1, is DSGVTQTPKHLITATGQRVTLRCSPRSGDLSVYWYQQSLDQGLQFLIQYYNGEERAKGNILERFSAQQFPDLHSELNLSSLELGDSALYFCASSVGSGGSYNEQFFGPGTRLTVL.

The chain links TRBV6-2 or TRBV6-3 to TRBJ1-5; the TCRdb D gene call, TRBD1, has no DNA to confirm it. This CDR3 has 16 residues. Germline CDR1 is MNHEY and CDR2 is SVGEGT. The CDR3 loop reads CASSYGSSARNQPQHF.

This chain uses TRBV7-8 with TRBJ2-5; the TCRdb call, TRBD2, lacks DNA for checking. This CDR3 has 15 amino acids. Germline CDR1 SGHVS, CDR2 FQNEAQ. The CDR3: CASSLLAGAGETQYF.

The V and J genes are TRBV29-1 and TRBJ2-5; with no DNA, the TCRdb D assignment of TRBD1 cannot be verified. Per germline, CDR1 SQVTM and CDR2 ANQGSEA. The CDR3 consists of 12 residues. CDR3 amino acids: CSVEDPRGAQYF. Looking up the rest from reference TRBV29-1 and TRBJ2-5 gives the full variable domain: SAVISQKPSRDICQRGTSLTIQCQVDSQVTMMFWYRQQPGQSLTLIATANQGSEATYESGFVIDKFPISRPNLTFSTLTVSNMSPEDSSIYLCSVEDPRGAQYFGPGTRLLVL.

V gene TRBV5-4 combines with J gene TRBJ2-2. Germline loops: CDR1 SGHNT, CDR2 YYREEE (reference sequence). This CDR3 region has 14 residues. The CDR3 loop is CASSLAEGTGELFF. The full variable domain, in which reference TRBV5-4 and TRBJ2-2 provide the parts outside the CDR3, is ETGVTQSPTHLIKTRGQQVTLRCSSQSGHNTVSWYQQALGQGPQFIFQYYREEENGRGNFPPRFSGLQFPNYSSELNVNALELDDSALYLCASSLAEGTGELFFGEGSRLTVL.

The V call is TRBV6-5, the J call TRBJ2-3; the TCRdb D gene call, TRBD1, has no DNA to confirm it. Germline CDR1 reads MNHEY; CDR2 reads SVGAGI. The CDR3 has 18 residues. The CDR3 reads CASSYMAGLSYSTDTQYF.

This chain's CDR3 is CASAAPGTVTSGGTSGELFF. This chain links TRBV5-1 with TRBJ2-2; as DNA is missing, the TRBD2 call by TCRdb cannot be tested. Germline CDR1 is SGHRS and CDR2 is YFSETQ. This CDR3 has 20 amino acids. Supplemented by reference TRBV5-1 and TRBJ2-2, the full variable domain reads KAGVTQTPRYLIKTRGQQVTLSCSPISGHRSVSWYQQTPGQGLQFLFEYFSETQRNKGNFPGRFSGRQFSNSRSEMNVSTLELGDSALYLCASAAPGTVTSGGTSGELFFGEGSRLTVL.

The chain is built from TRBV29-1 and TRBJ2-7; with no DNA, the TCRdb D assignment of TRBD2 cannot be verified. This CDR3 has 13 residues. Germline CDR1 reads SQVTM; CDR2 reads ANQGSEA. This CDR3 is CSAYPSGSYEQYF.

The CDR3 here is CASSLAEGNTIYF. The genes are TRBV5-1 and TRBJ1-3. Germline V lookup: CDR1 SGHRS, CDR2 YFSETQ. The CDR3 covers 13 residues.

J is TRBJ2-2 and V is TRBV7-9. The CDR3 has 12 amino acids. Per germline, CDR1 SEHNR and CDR2 FQNEAQ (reference sequence). The CDR3 loop reads CASRLMTGELFF.

The chain couples TRBV7-3 to TRBJ2-1; the D call from TCRdb, TRBD1, cannot be confirmed without DNA. Per germline, CDR1 SGHTA and CDR2 FQGTGA. The CDR3 totals 14 residues. CDR3 amino acids: CASSLSPGVNEQFF. Variable domain in full (rest from reference TRBV7-3 and TRBJ2-1): GAGVSQTPSNKVTEKGKYVELRCDPISGHTALYWYRQSLGQGPEFLIYFQGTGAADDSGLPNDRFFAVRPEGSVSTLKIQRTERGDSAVYLCASSLSPGVNEQFFGPGTRLTVL.

This chain connects TRBV5-4 to TRBJ2-3. Germline V gene lookup returns CDR1 SGHNT and CDR2 YYREEE (reference sequence). The CDR3 spans 12 residues. This CDR3 reads CASSLFPDTQYF.

V gene TRBV13 combines with J gene TRBJ1-2; the D call from TCRdb, TRBD1, cannot be confirmed without DNA. CDR1 is PRHDT, CDR2 FYEKMQ, per germline (reference sequence). There are 15 residues in the CDR3. Here the CDR3 reads CASSLRRGGSDGYTF. The full variable domain, its missing parts supplied by reference TRBV13 and TRBJ1-2, is AAGVIQSPRHLIKEKRETATLKCYPIPRHDTVYWYQQGPGQDPQFLISFYEKMQSDKGSIPDRFSAQQFSDYHSELNMSSLELGDSALYFCASSLRRGGSDGYTFGSGTRLTVV.

The rearrangement uses TRBV30 and TRBJ2-6; TCRdb proposes TRBD1, but this gene call is untestable without DNA. Germline V gene lookup returns CDR1 GTSNPN and CDR2 SVGIG (reference sequence). The CDR3 sequence is 14 residues long. Here the CDR3 reads CAWSPGTGANVLTF.

The chain has TRBV5-4 and TRBJ1-4; TCRdb returns TRBD1, unconfirmable since there is no DNA. The germline V gene has CDR1 SGHNT and CDR2 YYREEE (reference sequence). The CDR3 contains 14 residues. The CDR3 sequence is CASSLDRGSEKLFF.

This chain joins TRBV7-6 and TRBJ1-1. The CDR3 spans 13 residues. CDR1 and CDR2 from the germline V gene are SGHVS and FNYEAQ. The CDR3 sequence is CASMRGGNTEAFF.

The rearrangement uses TRBV12-3 or TRBV12-4 and TRBJ2-3; as DNA is missing, the TRBD2 call by TCRdb cannot be tested. The CDR3 consists of 16 residues. CDR3 region: CASTDNSGRAVDTQYF.

This CDR3 is CSVEGDSVYEQYF. V is TRBV29-1 and J is TRBJ2-7; checking the TCRdb D call of TRBD1 is not possible without DNA. Germline lookup yields CDR1 SQVTM and CDR2 ANQGSEA. There are 13 residues in the CDR3.

The J gene is TRBJ2-7, the V gene TRBV5-1; the D gene TCRdb calls, TRBD1, cannot be checked with no DNA. CDR3 length: 14 amino acids. CDR1 SGHRS and CDR2 YFSETQ come from the germline V gene. The CDR3 reads CASSFRDGAYEQYF.

The rearrangement joins TRBV5-1 to TRBJ2-7. The CDR3 is 14 residues long. Germline V gene lookup returns CDR1 SGHRS and CDR2 YFSETQ. The CDR3 is CASSLEETPYEQYF.

The gene calls are TRBV28 and TRBJ2-7; TCRdb returns TRBD2, unconfirmable since there is no DNA. Per the germline V gene, CDR1 is MDHEN and CDR2 is SYDVKM. This CDR3 is 16 amino acids long. The CDR3 loop is CASSFSGLAVSYEQYF.